The entry below describes one T cell receptor beta chain. What it binds is not known. These donors counted as nominally healthy when sampled, but unrecorded immune exposures were likely. These data are taken from a study of cytomegalovirus exposure and HLA in healthy donors. Regarding the study as a whole: The CMV antigen specificity of a few CMV-associated chains was confirmed through in vitro analysis. Apart from CMV serostatus, no immune exposure information was available. An analysis that was carried out later associated some 17,000 TCR beta sequences with HLA alleles at 0.05 false discovery rate.

It was with 60 Vbeta and 13 Jbeta primers that the PCR ran. Sequencing used immunoSEQ multiplex PCR; TCRdb keeps in-frame clones, though not all of them. The sample lists about 120,000 clones; around 81% were seen once. This sequence originates from a woman aged 25 to 45 in good health and CMV-seronegative. Sequencing was carried out using PBMCs.

This chain's CDR3 is CASSAGLAGGETQYF. Here the CDR3 DNA reads TGCGCCAGCAGCGCGGGACTAGCGGGAGGAGAGACCCAGTACTTC. The chain has TRBV5-1 and TRBJ2-5; TRBD2 matches 15 bases. CDR3 length: 15 residues. Germline CDR1 SGHRS, CDR2 YFSETQ. Trimming cost V 4 bases and J 4 bases; bases outside gene matches: 2.